Below are 16 T cell receptor beta chains sequenced from a single sample in a study of T cells in Graves' hyperthyroidism and ophthalmopathy. Regions amplified from RNA transcripts were the TCR beta CDR3 regions. The HTBI set primed first-round TCR CDR3 RT-PCR. TCRdb re-called the multiplex PCR reads through MiXCR, storing one row per CDR3 protein. The sample gives approximately 400,000 distinct CDR3 sequences, about 18% of which show up once; 35% to 50% is in the top ten. Sequencing input: blood. Receptor source: a man aged 18 to 29 with Graves' ophthalmopathy.

This clonotype was recorded at least ten times. This chain connects TRBV28 to TRBJ2-3; D not resolved. The V end lost 2 bases, the J end lost 5 bases, and 5 bases lay between the germline ends. From germline, CDR1 is MDHEN and CDR2 SYDVKM. This CDR3 spans 12 amino acids. CDR3 sequence (DNA): TGTGCCAGCAGTTTAGGGGAAGATACGCAGTATTTT. Translation gives CASSLGEDTQYF.

This clonotype has a count of ten or more. This chain connects TRBV18 to TRBJ1-1; TRBD1 might be the D (6 bases). This CDR3 contains 14 residues. Trimming cost V 3 bases and J 5 bases, with 13 bases left between them. The V gene's germline CDR1 is KGHSH and CDR2 LQKENI. The DNA of the CDR3 is TGTGCCAGCTCACCGGACAGCGCCGGGACTGAAGCTTTCTTT. Protein product: CASSPDSAGTEAFF.

This clonotype was found many times. The chain has TRBV12-3 or TRBV12-4 and TRBJ2-1, with D perhaps matching TRBD1 or TRBD2 (5 bases each). V was clipped by 5 bases and J by 4 bases, with 12 bases between them. This CDR3 has 14 residues. The CDR3 sequence is CASSPRDQYNEQFF. The CDR3 DNA follows: TGTGCCAGCAGTCCCCGGGACCAATACAATGAGCAGTTCTTC.

This clonotype occurred many times. This chain uses TRBV6-1 with TRBJ2-2; D may match TRBD1 or TRBD2 (6 bases each). Germline CDR1 reads MNHNS; CDR2 reads SASEGT. The length of the CDR3 is 15 residues. V lost 7 bases and J lost 0, with 12 bases in between. In nucleotides, the CDR3 is TGTGCCAGCACCGAGGGGGGACCGAACACCGGGGAGCTGTTTTTT. Its translation is CASTEGGPNTGELFF.

Details on this clonotype: The germline gene is not matched at one end of the junction; a read error may be the cause. As DNA, the CDR3 is TGTGCCAGCAGCCGTAGCGGGGGCGGGAACACTGAAGCTTTCTTT. It encodes CASSRSGGGNTEAFF. V usage is TRBV5-1 and J usage is TRBJ1-1, with D perhaps matching TRBD1 (6 bases). The CDR3 sequence is 15 residues long. Germline values: CDR1 SGHRS, CDR2 YFSETQ.

This clonotype was counted ten times or more. The CDR3 sequence: CASSFDGLNYGYTF. Written as DNA, the CDR3 is TGTGCCAGCAGTTTCGACGGTCTTAACTATGGCTACACCTTC. The chain uses TRBV12-3 or TRBV12-4 and TRBJ1-2, with D hard to call. V lost 3 bases to trimming and J lost 1 base, with 9 bases between them. The CDR3 runs 14 residues.

The V call is TRBV2, the J call TRBJ2-2; 10 nucleotides line up with TRBD1. The CDR3 runs 15 residues. Losses at the gene ends were 4 bases for V and 2 bases for J; bases not matched to a gene: 1. Per germline, CDR1 SNHLY and CDR2 FYNNEI. CDR3 amino acids: CASSVTGGNTGELFF. Written as DNA, the CDR3 is TGTGCCAGCAGTGTGACAGGGGGCAACACCGGGGAGCTGTTTTTT.

The V call is TRBV11-2, the J call TRBJ2-3; D gene unclear. This CDR3 has 13 residues. Germline-derived CDR1 and CDR2 are SGHAT and FQNNGV. V gave up 6 bases and J gave up 6 bases, with 13 bases separating them. CDR3 sequence (DNA): TGTGCCAGCAGTGAACGGAGCCTGGATACGCAGTATTTT. Amino acids: CASSERSLDTQYF.

This clonotype has a count of ten or more. The chain has TRBV27 and TRBJ1-2; weak D call: TRBD1 (5 bases). Germline CDR1 MNHEY, CDR2 SMNVEV (reference sequence). V was cut by 6 bases and J by 4 bases, with 9 bases left in between. The CDR3 runs 12 residues. This CDR3 is CASRAGPYGYTF. CDR3 coding DNA: TGTGCCAGCAGGGCGGGACCCTATGGCTACACCTTC.

The V and J genes are TRBV19 and TRBJ2-3; weak D call: TRBD1 (5 bases). The CDR3 is 16 amino acids. Germline V gene lookup returns CDR1 LNHDA and CDR2 SQIVND (reference sequence). Trimming shortened V by 3 bases and J by 0 bases, and 13 bases separated the two germline ends. The DNA for the CDR3 is TGTGCCAGTAGTATTGGGGCAGATCCTAGCACAGATACGCAGTATTTT. This encodes CASSIGADPSTDTQYF. The complete variable domain, with remaining parts taken from reference TRBV19 and TRBJ2-3, reads DGGITQSPKYLFRKEGQNVTLSCEQNLNHDAMYWYRQDPGQGLRLIYYSQIVNDFQKGDIAEGYSVSREKKESFPLTVTSAQKNPTAFYLCASSIGADPSTDTQYFGPGTRLTVL.

This clonotype was seen more than once but under ten times. The rearrangement joins TRBV19 to TRBJ2-1, with 9 bases fitting TRBD2. Germline CDR1 LNHDA, CDR2 SQIVND (reference sequence). CDR3 length: 17 residues. V gave up 6 bases and J gave up 4 bases; unmatched junction bases: 13. Here the CDR3 reads CASRSPRGSGGYNEQFF. The CDR3 DNA is TGTGCCAGTAGGAGCCCTCGGGGTAGCGGGGGTTACAATGAGCAGTTCTTC. Variable domain in full (rest from reference TRBV19 and TRBJ2-1): DGGITQSPKYLFRKEGQNVTLSCEQNLNHDAMYWYRQDPGQGLRLIYYSQIVNDFQKGDIAEGYSVSREKKESFPLTVTSAQKNPTAFYLCASRSPRGSGGYNEQFFGPGTRLTVL.

This clonotype was seen ten or more times. The chain joins TRBV12-3 or TRBV12-4 to TRBJ2-5; D is unresolved. V gave up 0 bases and J gave up 3 bases, with 5 bases separating them. The CDR3 runs to 13 residues. The CDR3 region is CASSLASEETQYF. The CDR3 DNA reads TGTGCCAGCAGTTTAGCCAGCGAAGAGACCCAGTACTTC.

Ten or more counts support this clonotype. The chain links TRBV5-1 to TRBJ1-1; D gene uncertain. CDR3 size: 14 residues. CDR1 is SGHRS and CDR2 is YFSETQ in the germline V gene. Trimming took 4 bases from V and 0 from J, leaving 10 bases between them. The CDR3 here is CASSLDGMNTEAFF. As DNA, the CDR3 is TGCGCCAGCAGCCTGGACGGAATGAACACTGAAGCTTTCTTT. Full variable domain (rest looked up from reference TRBV5-1 and TRBJ1-1): KAGVTQTPRYLIKTRGQQVTLSCSPISGHRSVSWYQQTPGQGLQFLFEYFSETQRNKGNFPGRFSGRQFSNSRSEMNVSTLELGDSALYLCASSLDGMNTEAFFGQGTRLTVV.

The chain couples TRBV20-1 to TRBJ2-1; TRBD2 aligns across 12 bases. Trimming removed 3 bases from V and 8 bases from J; junction bases left unmatched: 8. There are 15 residues in the CDR3. The germline gives CDR1 DFQATT, CDR2 SNEGSKA (reference sequence). CDR3 amino acids: CSASPTSGSGHEQFF. CDR3 sequence (DNA): TGCAGTGCTAGCCCGACTAGCGGGAGTGGGCATGAGCAGTTCTTC.

The sample holds a few counts of this clonotype. The chain employs TRBV6-2 or TRBV6-3 and TRBJ2-5; D perhaps matches TRBD1 (6 bases). CDR1 MNHEY and CDR2 SVGEGT come from the germline V gene. The CDR3 is made up of 12 amino acids. The ends were cut back, 6 bases at V and 5 bases at J, with 10 bases in the middle. The CDR3 is CASRAQGETQYF. For the CDR3, the DNA is TGTGCCAGCAGAGCCCAGGGGGAGACCCAGTACTTC.

This chain uses TRBV4-1 with TRBJ2-2; D might be TRBD1 (5 bases). V dropped 1 base and J dropped 5 bases, with 14 bases sitting between them. The CDR3 loop spans 16 amino acids. Germline loops: CDR1 MGHRA, CDR2 YSYEKL. In DNA, the CDR3 is TGCGCCAGCAGCCAAGTGGACACCTCAACAACCGGGGAGCTGTTTTTT. As protein: CASSQVDTSTTGELFF.